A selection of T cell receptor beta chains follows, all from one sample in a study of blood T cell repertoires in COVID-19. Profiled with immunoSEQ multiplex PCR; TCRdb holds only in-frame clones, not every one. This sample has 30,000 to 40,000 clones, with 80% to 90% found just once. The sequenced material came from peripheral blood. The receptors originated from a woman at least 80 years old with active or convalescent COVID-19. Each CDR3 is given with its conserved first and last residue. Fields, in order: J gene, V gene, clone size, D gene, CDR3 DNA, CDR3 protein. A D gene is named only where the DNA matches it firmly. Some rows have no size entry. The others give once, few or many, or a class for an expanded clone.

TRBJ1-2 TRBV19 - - TGTGCCAGTAGTGTACAGGGAGACTATGGCTACACCTTC CASSVQGDYGYTF
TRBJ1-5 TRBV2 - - TGTGCCAGCAGTACAACAAACAGGGTTCAGCCCCAGCATTTT CASSTTNRVQPQHF
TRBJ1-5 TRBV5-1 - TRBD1 TGCGCCAGCAGCTTGTCGACAGGGGGCAATCAGCCCCAGCATTTT CASSLSTGGNQPQHF
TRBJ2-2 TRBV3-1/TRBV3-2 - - TGTGCCAGCAGCAAGCAATCTTCAGGCTTGACCGGGGAGCTGTTTTTT CASSKQSSGLTGELFF
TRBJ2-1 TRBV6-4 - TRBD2 TGTGCCACCCCCGGGGGGGCACGCTCCTACAATGAGCAGTTCTTC CATPGGARSYNEQFF
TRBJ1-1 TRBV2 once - TGTGCCAGCAGTGATAATGCCGGGACTGAAGCTTTCTTT CASSDNAGTEAFF
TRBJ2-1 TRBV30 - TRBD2 TGTGCCTGGAGTGTACGACTAGCGGGGGCCCACCATGAGCAGTTCTTC CAWSVRLAGAHHEQFF
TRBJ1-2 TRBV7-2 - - TGTGCCAGCAGTGGAGGACAGCCGGTCGGTGGCTACACCTTC CASSGGQPVGGYTF
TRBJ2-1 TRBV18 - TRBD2 TGTGCCAGCTCACAGGGGACTAGCCCCACTGAGCAGTTCTTC CASSQGTSPTEQFF
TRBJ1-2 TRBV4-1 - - TGCGCCAGCAGCCAAGATCGGGCAGGGGAGGGATATGGCTACACCTTC CASSQDRAGEGYGYTF
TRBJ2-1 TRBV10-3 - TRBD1 TGTGCCATCAGAGACAGGGGATCCTACAATGAGCAGTTCTTC CAIRDRGSYNEQFF